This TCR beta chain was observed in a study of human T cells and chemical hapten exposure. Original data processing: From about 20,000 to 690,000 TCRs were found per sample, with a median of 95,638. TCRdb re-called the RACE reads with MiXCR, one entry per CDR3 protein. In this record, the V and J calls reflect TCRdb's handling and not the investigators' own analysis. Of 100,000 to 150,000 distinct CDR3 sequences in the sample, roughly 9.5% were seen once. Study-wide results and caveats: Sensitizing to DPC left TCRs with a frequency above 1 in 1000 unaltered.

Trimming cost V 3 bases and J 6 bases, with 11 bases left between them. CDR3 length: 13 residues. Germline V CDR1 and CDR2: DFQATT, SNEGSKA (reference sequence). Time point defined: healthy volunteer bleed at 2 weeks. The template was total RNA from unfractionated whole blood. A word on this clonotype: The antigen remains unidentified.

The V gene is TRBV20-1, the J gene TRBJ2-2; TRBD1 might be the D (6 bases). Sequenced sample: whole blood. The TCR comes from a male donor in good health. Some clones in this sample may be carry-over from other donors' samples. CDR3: CSARLPGAGELFF. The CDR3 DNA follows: TGCAGTGCTAGGTTGCCAGGGGCCGGGGAGCTGTTTTTT.